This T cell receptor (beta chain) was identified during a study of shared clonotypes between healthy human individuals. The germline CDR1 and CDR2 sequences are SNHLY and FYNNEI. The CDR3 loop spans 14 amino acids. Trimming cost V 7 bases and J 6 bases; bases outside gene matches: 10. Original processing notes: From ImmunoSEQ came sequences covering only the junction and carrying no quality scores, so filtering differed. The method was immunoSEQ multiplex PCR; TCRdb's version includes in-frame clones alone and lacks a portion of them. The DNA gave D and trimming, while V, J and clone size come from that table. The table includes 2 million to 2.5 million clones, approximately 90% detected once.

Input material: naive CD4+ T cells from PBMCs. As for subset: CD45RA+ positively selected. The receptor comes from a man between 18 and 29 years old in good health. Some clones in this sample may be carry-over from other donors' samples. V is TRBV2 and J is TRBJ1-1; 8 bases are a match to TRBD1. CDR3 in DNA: TGTGCCAGCACCCTGGACAGGGCAACGGCTGAAGCTTTCTTT. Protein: CASTLDRATAEAFF.